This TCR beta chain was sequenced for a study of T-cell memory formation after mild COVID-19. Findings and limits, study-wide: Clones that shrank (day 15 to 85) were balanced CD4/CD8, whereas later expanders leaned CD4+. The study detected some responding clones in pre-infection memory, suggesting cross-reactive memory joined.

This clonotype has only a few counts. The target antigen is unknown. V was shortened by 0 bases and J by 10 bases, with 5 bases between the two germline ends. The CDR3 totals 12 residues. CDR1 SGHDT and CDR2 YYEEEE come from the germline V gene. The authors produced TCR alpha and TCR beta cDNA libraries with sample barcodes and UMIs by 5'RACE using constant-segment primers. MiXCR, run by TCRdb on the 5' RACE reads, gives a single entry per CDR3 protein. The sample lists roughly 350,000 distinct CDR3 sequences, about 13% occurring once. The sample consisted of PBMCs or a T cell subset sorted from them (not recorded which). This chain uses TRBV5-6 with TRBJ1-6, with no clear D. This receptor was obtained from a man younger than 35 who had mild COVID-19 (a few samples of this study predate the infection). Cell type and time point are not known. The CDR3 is CASSLDLSPLHF. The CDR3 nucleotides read TGTGCCAGCAGCTTGGATCTGTCACCCCTCCACTTT.